This T cell receptor (beta chain) is drawn from a study of T cell responses to AZD1222 COVID-19 vaccine. Clones were read by immunoSEQ multiplex PCR, and TCRdb kept only the in-frame ones, dropping some. The table shows fewer than 150,000 clones, with 90% to 95% occurring only once. The CDR3 length is 17 residues. Germline CDR1 reads KGHSH; CDR2 reads LQKENI. With V trimmed by 4 bases and J by 0 bases, 10 bases remained unmatched. The chain links TRBV18 to TRBJ2-3; 7 positions match TRBD1. The sequenced sample was peripheral blood, obtained 28 days after the second AZD1222 dose. The TCR sequence derives from an adult who received the AZD1222 COVID-19 vaccine. CDR3 sequence reads: CASSLLHGTASTDTQYF. The CDR3 coding sequence is TGTGCCAGCTCACTACTCCATGGGACAGCAAGCACAGATACGCAGTATTTT.